What follows are 24 T cell receptor beta chains derived from one specimen sequenced in a study of spatial heterogeneity in lung cancer. Time point here: sample taken at primary tumor resection. Whole RNA was taken from tumor, nontumor lung or frozen PBMC; it was then sequenced unsorted. Via MiXCR, TCRdb re-called the 5' RACE reads, giving one row per CDR3 protein. The table has tens of thousands of distinct CDR3 sequences, around 12% seen once. Sequencing was performed on PBMCs, taken at surgery. These receptors were collected from a male donor with early-stage non-small cell lung cancer.

This clonotype was picked up many times. This sequence joins TRBV6-5 and TRBJ2-1, with D unclear. CDR1 and CDR2 (germline): MNHEY, SVGAGI. Trimming removed 5 bases from V and 6 bases from J, with 11 bases in between. The length of the CDR3 is 13 residues. This chain's CDR3 is CASSAELRNEQFF. CDR3 DNA: TGTGCCAGCAGTGCAGAACTGCGCAATGAGCAGTTCTTC.

There are many counts of this clonotype. The CDR3 nucleotides are TGTGCCTGGAGTGTCGGGGATCTTAACACTGAAGCTTTCTTT. Amino acids: CAWSVGDLNTEAFF. The rearrangement links TRBV30 to TRBJ1-1; D is undetermined. V lost 0 bases, J lost 2 bases, and 10 bases lay in between. In germline, CDR1 is GTSNPN, CDR2 SVGIG (reference sequence). This CDR3 spans 14 amino acids.

J is TRBJ2-3 and V is TRBV5-4; tentatively, D is TRBD2 (5 bases). The V gene lost 4 bases and the J gene lost 0 bases, with 15 bases spanning the gap. This CDR3 has 16 amino acids. Germline V gene sequence: CDR1 SGHNT, CDR2 YYREEE (reference sequence). The CDR3 region has the DNA TGTGCCAGCAGCCCCCTCAGCGGATCTAGCACAGATACGCAGTATTTT. As protein: CASSPLSGSSTDTQYF.

This clonotype occurred many times. V usage is TRBV18 and J usage is TRBJ1-1; no clear D. Germline loops: CDR1 KGHSH, CDR2 LQKENI. The CDR3 totals 14 residues. V gave up 6 bases and J gave up 8 bases, with 19 bases separating them. CDR3 protein: CASSQTTPPAEAFF. CDR3 DNA sequence: TGTGCCAGCTCTCAAACCACCCCCCCAGCAGAAGCTTTCTTT. The whole variable domain, filled in from reference TRBV18 and TRBJ1-1, reads NAGVMQNPRHLVRRRGQEARLRCSPMKGHSHVYWYRQLPEEGLKFMVYLQKENIIDESGMPKERFSAEFPKEGPSILRIQQVVRGDSAAYFCASSQTTPPAEAFFGQGTRLTVV.

The CDR3 DNA reads TGTGCCAGCAGTAGCGGGGGGAATGAGCAGTTCTTC. Translating it yields CASSSGGNEQFF. The chain employs TRBV12-3 or TRBV12-4 and TRBJ2-1, with 9 positions matching TRBD2. Losses at the gene ends were 5 bases for V and 7 bases for J; bases not matched to a gene: 0. The CDR3 is 12 residues long.

The rearrangement joins TRBV21-1 to TRBJ2-5; the D call TRBD1 from the table was never checked on the DNA. TRBV21-1 is a pseudogene locus. The CDR3 loop spans 13 amino acids. The CDR3 loop reads CASSPGAQETQYF. DNA for the CDR3: TGTGCCAGCAGCCCAGGGGCACAAGAGACCCAGTACTTC.

The J gene is TRBJ2-7, the V gene TRBV11-2; D is perhaps TRBD2 (7 bases). V lost 0 bases to trimming and J lost 7 bases, with 22 bases between them. The length of the CDR3 is 17 residues. Germline V gene data show CDR1 as SGHAT and CDR2 as FQNNGV. This CDR3 reads CASSLDGGLSGSREQYF. The CDR3 DNA sequence: TGTGCCAGCAGCTTAGACGGGGGGCTCTCCGGTTCGAGGGAGCAGTACTTC.

This clonotype was observed a handful of times. The chain is built from TRBV6-1 and TRBJ1-2; D gene unclear. Looked up from germline, CDR1 is MNHNS and CDR2 is SASEGT. V lost 10 bases, J lost 8 bases, and 14 bases lay in between. This CDR3 spans 11 amino acids. CDR3: CATGREGGYTF. The CDR3 nucleotides read TGTGCCACCGGGAGGGAGGGAGGCTACACCTTC.

In its sample, this clonotype was seen a few times. CDR3 nucleotide sequence: TGCAGCGTTGAAGACGACAGGGGAGGGTATGGCTACACCTTC. It specifies CSVEDDRGGYGYTF. The genes are TRBV29-1 and TRBJ1-2; 8 bases line up with TRBD1. Per the germline V gene, CDR1 is SQVTM and CDR2 is ANQGSEA. This CDR3 contains 14 residues. J lost 5 bases, V lost 0 bases, and 5 bases had no gene match.

V and J are TRBV6-5 and TRBJ2-3; D remains unclear. The CDR3 has 13 residues. Germline loops: CDR1 MNHEY, CDR2 SVGAGI. Trimming removed 6 bases from V and 5 bases from J, with 12 bases in between. CDR3 nucleotide sequence: TGTGCCAGCAGCCCACGGAAAGGAGATACGCAGTATTTT. Translating gives CASSPRKGDTQYF.

This clonotype came up a few times. This chain links TRBV7-3 with TRBJ1-1, with unresolved D. V lost 4 bases, J lost 4 bases, and 16 bases lay in between. The germline CDR1 and CDR2 sequences are SGHTA and FQGTGA. The CDR3 extends over 15 amino acids. As DNA, the CDR3 is TGTGCCAGCAGCTCGGAGGGCGGGCCTCGCACTGAAGCTTTCTTT. Its translation: CASSSEGGPRTEAFF.

This clonotype was seen only a few times. The chain uses TRBV20-1 and TRBJ2-1; D is unresolved. The CDR3 loop spans 13 amino acids. Trimming pared 5 bases from V and 0 bases from J, leaving 8 bases between. CDR1 and CDR2 (germline): DFQATT, SNEGSKA (reference sequence). The CDR3 DNA sequence: TGCAGTGCTCCCAGTGGCTCCTACAATGAGCAGTTCTTC. It translates to CSAPSGSYNEQFF.

The gene calls are TRBV9 and TRBJ2-5; D uncertain. Germline values: CDR1 SGDLS, CDR2 YYNGEE. Trimming removed 0 bases at V and 2 bases at J, with 8 bases between. CDR3 size: 14 residues. Here the CDR3 DNA reads TGTGCCAGCAGCGTAGCTAACAGTCAAGAGACCCAGTACTTC. Translating gives CASSVANSQETQYF.

In its sample, this clonotype was seen a few times. The rearrangement uses TRBV30 and TRBJ1-4; possible D gene TRBD1, 6 bases. The CDR3 is 14 amino acids. V was clipped by 1 base and J by 0 bases, with 6 bases between them. Germline CDR1 GTSNPN, CDR2 SVGIG (reference sequence). The chain's CDR3 is CAWSGQATNEKLFF. The CDR3, as DNA: TGTGCCTGGAGTGGACAGGCAACTAATGAAAAACTGTTTTTT.

This clonotype was recorded a few times. The genes are TRBV6-1 and TRBJ1-5, with D hard to call. Trimming removed 3 bases from V and 1 base from J, with 4 bases in between. The V gene's germline CDR1 is MNHNS and CDR2 SASEGT. The CDR3 is made up of 13 amino acids. The CDR3 loop reads CASSETSNQPQHF. In DNA, the CDR3 is TGTGCCAGCAGTGAGACAAGCAATCAGCCCCAGCATTTT.

The chain is built from TRBV5-1 and TRBJ2-7; D is tentatively TRBD1 or TRBD2 (5 bases each). The V end lost 6 bases, the J end lost 0 bases, and 16 bases lay between the germline ends. The CDR3 spans 15 residues. In germline, CDR1 is SGHRS, CDR2 YFSETQ. The CDR3 region is CASTVGTASSYEQYF. For the CDR3, the DNA is TGCGCCAGCACGGTCGGGACGGCTAGCTCCTACGAGCAGTACTTC. Full variable domain (remainder filled in from reference TRBV5-1 and TRBJ2-7): KAGVTQTPRYLIKTRGQQVTLSCSPISGHRSVSWYQQTPGQGLQFLFEYFSETQRNKGNFPGRFSGRQFSNSRSEMNVSTLELGDSALYLCASTVGTASSYEQYFGPGTRLTVT.

A few counts support this clonotype. The gene calls are TRBV28 and TRBJ2-1; D remains unclear. The CDR3 contains 13 residues. CDR1 MDHEN and CDR2 SYDVKM come from the germline V gene. V lost 5 bases and J lost 3, with 8 bases in between. This chain's CDR3 is CASSLPGYNEQFF. CDR3 in DNA: TGTGCCAGCAGTCTCCCGGGCTACAATGAGCAGTTCTTC.

This clonotype was picked up a small number of times. The CDR3 DNA reads TGCGCCAGCAGCTTGTTTGGCAGGGGTGATACGCAGTATTTT. Residues: CASSLFGRGDTQYF. The chain is built from TRBV5-1 and TRBJ2-3; a weak D match, TRBD1 (6 bases). Germline assignment: CDR1 SGHRS and CDR2 YFSETQ. The V and J ends lost 1 base and 6 bases respectively, with 12 bases between them. The CDR3 is made up of 14 amino acids.

The rearrangement joins TRBV29-1 to TRBJ2-7, with D tentatively TRBD1 or TRBD2 (5 bases each). Trimming left V 4 bases short and J 5 bases short, with 18 bases between. The CDR3 consists of 14 residues. Germline CDR1 reads SQVTM; CDR2 reads ANQGSEA. The CDR3 here is CSVVRAGLVHEQYF. The CDR3 bases are TGCAGCGTTGTGAGGGCAGGGCTTGTTCACGAGCAGTACTTC.

The rearrangement links TRBV10-3 to TRBJ2-1; a possible D gene is TRBD1 (7 bases). The CDR3 is 15 residues long. The V and J ends lost 4 bases and 8 bases respectively, with 18 bases between them. Germline values: CDR1 ENHRY, CDR2 SYGVKD. CDR3 protein: CAISAETGTGDEQFF. CDR3 sequence (DNA): TGTGCCATCAGTGCGGAGACAGGGACGGGAGATGAGCAGTTCTTC.

This clonotype came up a few times. The chain combines TRBV10-1 with TRBJ2-5, with TRBD2 matching over 14 bases. The CDR3 consists of 16 residues. Germline V gives CDR1 WNHNN, CDR2 SYGVQD (reference sequence). V shed 6 bases, J shed 5 bases, and the junction held 8 bases outside the gene matches. The CDR3 coding sequence is TGCGCCAGCAGCCTGGGACTAGCGGGAGAGTACGAGACCCAGTACTTC. Amino acids: CASSLGLAGEYETQYF.

This clonotype was counted only a few times. The rearrangement joins TRBV5-1 to TRBJ2-5; D might be TRBD1 (6 bases). The CDR3 totals 11 residues. V lost 0 bases, J lost 9 bases, and 6 bases lay in between. CDR1 is SGHRS and CDR2 is YFSETQ in the germline V gene. In nucleotides, the CDR3 is TGCGCCAGCAGCTTGGAGGGGGCCCAGTACTTC. This gives the protein CASSLEGAQYF.

The V gene is TRBV12-3 or TRBV12-4, the J gene TRBJ2-4, with a possible D match to TRBD1 (6 bases). Between the trimmed V and J ends, which lost 7 bases and 2 bases, there was a span of 15 bases. The CDR3 spans 15 residues. The CDR3 is CASTPGQGTKNIQYF. CDR3 DNA: TGTGCCAGCACTCCGGGACAAGGAACCAAAAACATTCAGTACTTC.

This sequence joins TRBV20-1 and TRBJ2-4; 12 positions agree with TRBD2. The ends lost 1 base at V and 0 bases at J; junction bases unmatched: 4. Germline CDR1 reads DFQATT; CDR2 reads SNEGSKA (reference sequence). The CDR3 length is 17 residues. CDR3 loop: CSARGGLAGQAKNIQYF. The DNA of the CDR3 is TGCAGTGCTAGAGGGGGACTAGCGGGCCAAGCCAAAAACATTCAGTACTTC.